These T cell receptor beta chains were read from a single sample in a study of blood T cell repertoires in COVID-19. Method: immunoSEQ multiplex PCR; TCRdb's copy keeps in-frame clones and lacks some. Altogether about 73,000 clones are present, 75% to 90% being singletons, with the ten largest covering approximately 2.5%. The sample taken for sequencing was peripheral blood. These receptors all come from a man older than 75 with active or convalescent COVID-19. The conserved cysteine and the conserved F or W are not part of the CDR3 here.

TRBV6-2/TRBV6-3,TRBJ1-5,10,ASSPRTGAQH
TRBV2,TRBJ2-5,12,ASKGLAGLETQY
TRBV5-1,TRBJ2-6,16,TSSLVGGQISGANVLT
TRBV5-3,TRBJ2-7,13,ASHSIGRSSYEQY
TRBV7-9,TRBJ2-7,12,ASSSGQGRYEQY
TRBV5-4,TRBJ1-5,11,ASSLESESPQH
TRBV30,TRBJ1-2,12,AWSVGGANYGYT
TRBV7-9,TRBJ1-5,12,ASSSSGLSQPQH
TRBV10-2,TRBJ1-2,15,ASGRTGTGSTNYGYT
TRBV27,TRBJ2-1,10,ASSSRSNEQF
TRBV21-1,TRBJ2-1,16,ASSKVSVSGVHYNEQF
TRBV4-2,TRBJ2-2,12,ASSQVREAGELF
TRBV6-6,TRBJ1-6,12,ASSSQGYNSPLH
TRBV21-1,TRBJ2-2,16,ASSKVAVEGMNTGELF
TRBV2,TRBJ2-4,11,ASSPGQGNIQY
TRBV5-1,TRBJ2-3,14,ASSLEGGTSGDTQY
TRBV7-2,TRBJ1-3,12,ASSLGSSGNTIY
TRBV4-1,TRBJ2-3,14,ASSHPRGGGRDTQY
TRBV28,TRBJ1-6,15,ASSPTDFQGRHSPLH
TRBV5-4,TRBJ2-7,14,ASSFALGTGFYEQY